This TCR beta chain was identified in a study of technical replicates of blood from several donors. Assay used: immunoSEQ multiplex PCR; TCRdb lists only in-frame clones, some missing. The table shows roughly 69,000 clones, with approximately 86% occurring only once. A remark on this clone: One junction end does not reproduce the germline sequence, and a read error may be involved.

The receptor's source is a human donor in good health. Some clones in this sample may be carry-over from other donors' samples. Sequencing was done on a sample of PBMCs.

CDR3 nucleotide sequence: TGTGCCAGCAGCTGGCTCCAAGAAGAAACCCAGTACTTC. Its translation: CASSWLQEETQYF. This rearrangement joins TRBV5-4 to TRBJ2-5; no reliable D call. Germline CDR1 and CDR2: SGHNT and YYREEE (reference sequence). CDR3 length: 13 residues. Variable domain in full (rest from reference TRBV5-4 and TRBJ2-5): ETGVTQSPTHLIKTRGQQVTLRCSSQSGHNTVSWYQQALGQGPQFIFQYYREEENGRGNFPPRFSGLQFPNYSSELNVNALELDDSALYLCASSWLQEETQYFGPGTRLLVL.